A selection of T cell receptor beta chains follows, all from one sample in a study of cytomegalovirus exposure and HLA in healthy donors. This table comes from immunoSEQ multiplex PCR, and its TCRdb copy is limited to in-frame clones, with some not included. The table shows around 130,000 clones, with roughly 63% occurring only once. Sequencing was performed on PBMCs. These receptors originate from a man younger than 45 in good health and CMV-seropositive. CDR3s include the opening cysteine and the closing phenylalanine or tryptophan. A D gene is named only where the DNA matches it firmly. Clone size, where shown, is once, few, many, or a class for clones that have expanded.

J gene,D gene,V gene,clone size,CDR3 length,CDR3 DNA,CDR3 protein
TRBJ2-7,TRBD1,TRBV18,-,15,TGTGCCAGCTCACCCAGACAGGGGACTGGCTACGAGCAGTACTTC,CASSPRQGTGYEQYF
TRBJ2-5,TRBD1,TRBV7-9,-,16,TGTGCCAGCAGCTTAGGATCACAGGGGATGTTGGAGACCCAGTACTTC,CASSLGSQGMLETQYF
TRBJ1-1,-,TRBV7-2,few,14,TGTGCCAGCAGCCCCAATCTGGTTAGCACTGAAGCTTTCTTT,CASSPNLVSTEAFF
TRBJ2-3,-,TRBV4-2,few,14,TGTGCCAGCAGCCTTCAAGCTCCCACAGATACGCAGTATTTT,CASSLQAPTDTQYF
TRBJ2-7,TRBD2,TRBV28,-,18,TGTGCCAGCAGTTTCGGGCACACTAGCGGGAGTAGCACCTACGAGCAGTACTTC,CASSFGHTSGSSTYEQYF
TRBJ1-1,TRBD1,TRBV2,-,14,TGTGCCAGCAGTGCCCGGACAGGGGCCACTGAAGCTTTCTTT,CASSARTGATEAFF
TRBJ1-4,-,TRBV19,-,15,TGTGCCAGTAGTATTACCGGGACACCAGAGCAAAAACTGTTTTTT,CASSITGTPEQKLFF
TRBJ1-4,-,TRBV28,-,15,TGTGCCAGCAGTCGCAGGGTTGCGTTTAATGAAAAACTGTTTTTT,CASSRRVAFNEKLFF
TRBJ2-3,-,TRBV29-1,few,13,TGCAGCGTTGACGACGGAGGTACAGATACGCAGTATTTT,CSVDDGGTDTQYF
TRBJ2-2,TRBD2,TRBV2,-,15,TGTGCCAGCAGAGGACTAGCGGGAGAAACCGGGGAGCTGTTTTTT,CASRGLAGETGELFF
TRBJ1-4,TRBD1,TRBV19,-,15,TGTGCCAGTAGTGTGTCGACGAACAGGGGCGAAAAACTGTTTTTT,CASSVSTNRGEKLFF
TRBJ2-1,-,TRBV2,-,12,TGTGCCAGCGGAGGACTCGGGAATGAGCAGTTCTTC,CASGGLGNEQFF
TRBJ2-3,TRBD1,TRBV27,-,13,TGTGCCAGCAGTTTTCAGGGGGTGGATACGCAGTATTTT,CASSFQGVDTQYF
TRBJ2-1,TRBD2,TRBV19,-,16,TGTGCCAGTAGCATCAATAGCGGGAGGCTCTACAATGAGCAGTTCTTC,CASSINSGRLYNEQFF
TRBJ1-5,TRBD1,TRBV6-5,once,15,TGTGCCAGTTCGACGGGACAGAGTAGCAATCAGCCCCAGCATTTT,CASSTGQSSNQPQHF
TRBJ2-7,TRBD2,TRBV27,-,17,TGTGCCAGCAGTTCACCCTCTCAGCGGGAGGGCCTGGGCGAGCAGTACTTC,CASSSPSQREGLGEQYF
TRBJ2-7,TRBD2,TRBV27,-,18,TGTGCCAGCAGTTTAAGAGTAACTAGCGGGAGGGCCAAGTACGAGCAGTACTTC,CASSLRVTSGRAKYEQYF